This T cell receptor beta chain was identified in a study of blood T cell repertoires in COVID-19. Study-level information: PBMCs, B-cell-depleted T cells, or T cells provided the cDNA or gDNA that made up the material.

Method: immunoSEQ multiplex PCR; TCRdb's copy keeps in-frame clones and lacks some. The table records about 190,000 clones, 90% of them present only once. V lost 1 base to trimming and J lost 6 bases, with 16 bases between them. CDR1 SGHRS and CDR2 YFSETQ come from the germline V gene. The CDR3 runs to 15 residues. Sequenced sample: peripheral blood. The V gene is TRBV5-1, the J gene TRBJ1-1; TRBD1 is a possible D gene (5 bases). The receptor was isolated from a man aged 45 to 65 with acute or convalescent COVID-19. The CDR3 region is CASSLSGRGLAEAFF. In DNA, the CDR3 is TGCGCCAGCAGCTTGTCGGGTCGGGGACTGGCTGAAGCTTTCTTT.